A single sample is the source of the 17 T cell receptor beta chains below, sequenced in a study of blood T cell repertoires in COVID-19. The table came from immunoSEQ multiplex PCR; TCRdb's copy has only in-frame clones and leaves some out. The table shows 230,000 or so clones, with around four fifths occurring only once. The sample comprised peripheral blood. Receptors were obtained from a man aged 25 to 40 with active or convalescent COVID-19.

In its sample, this clone was seen a few times. The V and J genes are TRBV5-1 and TRBJ2-2, with D tentatively TRBD1 (6 bases). The V gene lost 7 bases and the J gene lost 1 base, with 14 bases spanning the gap. This CDR3 contains 15 residues. CDR1 and CDR2 (germline): SGHRS, YFSETQ. For the CDR3, the DNA is TGCGCCAGCTGTCTCGAGGGGGTGAACACCGGGGAGCTGTTTTTT. Amino acids: CASCLEGVNTGELFF.

This chain joins TRBV6-2 or TRBV6-3 and TRBJ2-2; 14 bases agree with TRBD2. V trimming: 0 bases; J trimming: 5 bases; junction bases outside the gene matches: 2. The CDR3 loop spans 17 amino acids. Per germline, CDR1 MNHEY and CDR2 SVGEGT. CDR3 nucleotides: TGTGCCAGCAGTTACTCGAGACTAGCGGGGGGGACCGGGGAGCTGTTTTTT. Protein product: CASSYSRLAGGTGELFF.

The chain employs TRBV10-3 and TRBJ1-3, with TRBD1 matching over 8 bases. CDR1 is ENHRY, CDR2 SYGVKD, per germline. The CDR3 is made up of 16 amino acids. Trimming at V came to 0 bases and at J to 9 bases, leaving 10 bases not matched to a gene. The CDR3: CAISESGTGQLGTIYF. The CDR3, as DNA: TGTGCCATCAGTGAGTCAGGGACAGGCCAGCTGGGCACCATATATTTT.

The J gene is TRBJ1-5, the V gene TRBV7-6; TRBD1 agrees at 8 bases. Germline V lookup: CDR1 SGHVS, CDR2 FNYEAQ. The CDR3 spans 15 residues. V gave up 1 base and J gave up 1 base; unmatched junction bases: 0. Here the CDR3 reads CASSLGQGSNQPQHF. The CDR3, as DNA: TGTGCCAGCAGCTTAGGACAGGGGAGCAATCAGCCCCAGCATTTT.

The chain employs TRBV6-5 and TRBJ1-2; 10 nucleotides agree with TRBD1. V lost 7 bases and J lost 2; bases outside the gene matches: 4. The CDR3 is made up of 14 amino acids. Germline V lookup: CDR1 MNHEY, CDR2 SVGAGI. CDR3 residues: CASTTDRGNYGYTF. The CDR3 region has the DNA TGTGCCAGCACCACGGACAGGGGGAACTATGGCTACACCTTC.

The chain couples TRBV5-1 to TRBJ2-3, with D tentatively TRBD2 (5 bases). CDR1 and CDR2 from the germline V gene are SGHRS and YFSETQ. With 5 bases removed from V and 7 bases from J, the gap between germline ends came to 14 bases. The CDR3 has 13 amino acids. Here the CDR3 reads CASRRVQENTQYF. The DNA of the CDR3 is TGCGCCAGCAGGCGGGTCCAAGAAAATACGCAGTATTTT.

The gene calls are TRBV6-2 or TRBV6-3 and TRBJ2-7, with a tentative D call TRBD2 (5 bases). Germline CDR1 reads MNHEY; CDR2 reads SVGEGT. The CDR3 covers 14 residues. The germline V and J ends were trimmed by 4 bases and 0 bases, with 10 bases remaining between them. Here the CDR3 reads CASSWRRGSYEQYF. CDR3 sequence (DNA): TGTGCCAGCAGTTGGAGACGGGGCTCCTACGAGCAGTACTTC.

This rearrangement joins TRBV28 to TRBJ2-5, with TRBD2 matching 9 bases. Germline CDR1 and CDR2: MDHEN and SYDVKM. The CDR3 extends over 15 amino acids. V was clipped by 6 bases and J by 4 bases; unmatched bases: 9. CDR3 protein: CASRRFSGSPETQYF. The CDR3 DNA reads TGTGCCAGCAGACGGTTTAGCGGGAGCCCAGAGACCCAGTACTTC.

This clone was seen a handful of times. The chain uses TRBV5-4 and TRBJ2-5; the match to TRBD2 covers 14 bases. CDR1 is SGHNT, CDR2 YYREEE, per germline (reference sequence). V was pared by 4 bases and J by 7 bases, with 9 bases of the junction left unmatched. The CDR3 runs 16 residues. The CDR3 loop is CASSQTSGGVVWTQYF. The CDR3 DNA is TGTGCCAGCAGCCAGACTAGCGGGGGGGTAGTGTGGACCCAGTACTTC.

This chain uses TRBV30 with TRBJ1-1; TRBD1 aligns across 8 bases. The germline V gene has CDR1 GTSNPN and CDR2 SVGIG (reference sequence). J was trimmed by 8 bases and V by 1 base; bases with no gene match: 15. CDR3 size: 16 residues. The CDR3 here is CAWSAGGSGPYWEAFF. As DNA, the CDR3 is TGTGCCTGGAGTGCAGGGGGCTCGGGACCCTACTGGGAAGCTTTCTTT.

The J gene is TRBJ2-1, the V gene TRBV28; TRBD1 agrees at 8 bases. With V trimmed by 6 bases and J by 8 bases, 9 bases remained unmatched. CDR1 and CDR2 (germline): MDHEN, SYDVKM. The CDR3 is made up of 14 amino acids. CDR3 DNA sequence: TGTGCCAGCAGCTGGACAGGGTTAGTGCATGAGCAGTTCTTC. This translates into CASSWTGLVHEQFF.

The rearrangement joins TRBV10-1 to TRBJ2-2; D perhaps matches TRBD2 (5 bases). The CDR3 extends over 18 amino acids. V was cut by 0 bases and J by 4 bases, with 18 bases left in between. Germline V lookup: CDR1 WNHNN, CDR2 SYGVQD (reference sequence). CDR3 bases: TGCGCCAGCAGTGAGTCGTGGGGTATGGGAGACGTCACCGGGGAGCTGTTTTTT. It is translated as CASSESWGMGDVTGELFF.

The chain joins TRBV20-1 to TRBJ2-7, with 7 bases identical to TRBD1. This CDR3 contains 14 residues. Germline loops: CDR1 DFQATT, CDR2 SNEGSKA (reference sequence). Losses at the gene ends were 6 bases for V and 2 bases for J; bases not matched to a gene: 10. CDR3 in amino acids: CSASPLRGTYEQYF. The CDR3 nucleotides read TGCAGTGCCAGTCCCCTCAGGGGGACCTACGAGCAGTACTTC.

This clone came up a few times. The genes are TRBV15 and TRBJ2-3; D unresolved. V was clipped by 1 base and J by 1 base, with 15 bases between them. The length of the CDR3 is 17 residues. CDR1 LNHNV and CDR2 YYDKDF come from the germline V gene (reference sequence). CDR3 in DNA: TGTGCCACCAGCAGAGCCCGACTCTACGCGGGCACAGATACGCAGTATTTT. Amino acids: CATSRARLYAGTDTQYF. Complete variable domain (other parts from reference TRBV15 and TRBJ2-3): DAMVIQNPRYQVTQFGKPVTLSCSQTLNHNVMYWYQQKSSQAPKLLFHYYDKDFNNEADTPDNFQSRRPNTSFCFLDIRSPGLGDTAMYLCATSRARLYAGTDTQYFGPGTRLTVL.

The genes are TRBV7-2 and TRBJ2-1; 9 bases are a match to TRBD2. The CDR3 consists of 15 residues. The germline V gene encodes CDR1 SGHTA and CDR2 FQGNSA. V lost 8 bases, J lost 9 bases, and 14 bases stayed unmatched. The CDR3 sequence is CASDPGSGRVGEQFF. Written as DNA, the CDR3 is TGTGCCAGCGACCCAGGTAGCGGGAGAGTCGGTGAGCAGTTCTTC.

This chain links TRBV7-9 with TRBJ2-2; D gene ambiguous. Trimming left V 5 bases short and J 1 base short, with 11 bases between. Per germline, CDR1 SEHNR and CDR2 FQNEAQ (reference sequence). The CDR3 spans 15 residues. The CDR3 DNA follows: TGTGCCAGCAGCCTCCATAACGGGAACACCGGGGAGCTGTTTTTT. Its protein is CASSLHNGNTGELFF. Full variable domain (remainder filled in from reference TRBV7-9 and TRBJ2-2): DTGVSQNPRHKITKRGQNVTFRCDPISEHNRLYWYRQTLGQGPEFLTYFQNEAQLEKSRLLSDRFSAERPKGSFSTLEIQRTEQGDSAMYLCASSLHNGNTGELFFGEGSRLTVL.

This clone showed up just a few times. The rearrangement joins TRBV7-8 to TRBJ2-1; TRBD2 matches at 7 bases. This CDR3 has 16 residues. The J segment lost 2 bases and the V segment lost 5 bases, leaving 9 bases of the junction unmatched. Germline CDR1 is SGHVS and CDR2 is FQNEAQ. The CDR3 protein is CASSPRLGGAYNEQFF. As DNA, the CDR3 is TGTGCCAGCAGCCCAAGACTGGGGGGGGCCTACAATGAGCAGTTCTTC.